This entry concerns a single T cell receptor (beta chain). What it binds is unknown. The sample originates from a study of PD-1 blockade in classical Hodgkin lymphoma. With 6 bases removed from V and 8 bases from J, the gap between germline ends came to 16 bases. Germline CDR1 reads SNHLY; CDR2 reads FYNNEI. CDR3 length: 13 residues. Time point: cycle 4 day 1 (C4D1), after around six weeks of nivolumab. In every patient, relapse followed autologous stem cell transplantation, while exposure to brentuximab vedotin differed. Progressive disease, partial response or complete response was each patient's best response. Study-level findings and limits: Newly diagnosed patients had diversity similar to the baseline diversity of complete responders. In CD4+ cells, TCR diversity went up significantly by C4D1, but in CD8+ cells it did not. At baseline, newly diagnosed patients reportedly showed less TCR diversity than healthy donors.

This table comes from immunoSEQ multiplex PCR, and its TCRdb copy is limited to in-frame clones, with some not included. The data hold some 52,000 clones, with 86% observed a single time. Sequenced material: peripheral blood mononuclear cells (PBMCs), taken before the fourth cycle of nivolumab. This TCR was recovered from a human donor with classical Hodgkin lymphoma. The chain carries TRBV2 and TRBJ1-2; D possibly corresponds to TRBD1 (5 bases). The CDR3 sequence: CASRLAQARGYTF. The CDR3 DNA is TGTGCCAGCAGGTTGGCACAGGCTCGAGGCTACACCTTC. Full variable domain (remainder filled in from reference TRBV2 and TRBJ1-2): EPEVTQTPSHQVTQMGQEVILRCVPISNHLYFYWYRQILGQKVEFLVSFYNNEISEKSEIFDDQFSVERPDGSNFTLKIRSTKLEDSAMYFCASRLAQARGYTFGSGTRLTVV.